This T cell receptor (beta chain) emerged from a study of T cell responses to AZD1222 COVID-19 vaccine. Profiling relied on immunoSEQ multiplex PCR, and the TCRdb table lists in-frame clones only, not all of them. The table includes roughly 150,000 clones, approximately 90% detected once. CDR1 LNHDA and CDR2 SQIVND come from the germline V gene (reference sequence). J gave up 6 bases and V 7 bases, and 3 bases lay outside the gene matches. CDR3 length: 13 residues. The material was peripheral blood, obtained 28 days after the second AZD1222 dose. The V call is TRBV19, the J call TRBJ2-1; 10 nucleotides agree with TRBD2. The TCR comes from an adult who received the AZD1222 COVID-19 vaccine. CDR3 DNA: TGTGCCAGTACCCTAGCGGGGGCCAATGAGCAGTTCTTC. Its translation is CASTLAGANEQFF.